A single sample gave rise to the 16 T cell receptor beta chains below, sequenced in a study of OX40 agonist ivuxolimab in advanced cancers. The repertoire was sequenced with immunoSEQ multiplex PCR; TCRdb's copy has only in-frame clones and lacks some. The profile shows about 86,000 clones, more than 80% of them singletons. The sample in question was CD4+ or CD8+ T cells sorted from blood, obtained in a trial of the OX40 agonist ivuxolimab. Receptors were obtained from an adult with an advanced solid tumor such as melanoma, head and neck, liver or kidney cancer.

The chain is built from TRBV2 and TRBJ2-7, with TRBD2 as a possible D gene (5 bases). The CDR3 is made up of 12 amino acids. Germline CDR1 SNHLY, CDR2 FYNNEI. Trimming cost V 3 bases and J 4 bases, with 7 bases left between them. The CDR3 loop is CASSDSGYEQYF. The CDR3 DNA reads as TGTGCCAGCAGTGACTCGGGATACGAGCAGTACTTC.

CDR3 amino acids: CASSAALDRAYEQYF. The CDR3, as DNA: TGTGCCAGCAGCGCCGCCTTGGACAGGGCCTACGAGCAGTACTTC. The genes are TRBV6-6 and TRBJ2-7; 8 bases match TRBD1. Germline loops: CDR1 MNHNY, CDR2 SVGAGI (reference sequence). CDR3 length: 15 residues. V lost 6 bases, J lost 2 bases, and 9 bases stayed unmatched.

This rearrangement joins TRBV4-1 to TRBJ2-7; 8 nucleotides line up with TRBD2. Per germline, CDR1 MGHRA and CDR2 YSYEKL. The CDR3 is made up of 15 amino acids. The V gene end was trimmed by 3 bases and the J gene end by 5 bases; junction bases not matched to a gene: 9. The CDR3 sequence: CASSQRGLEGNEQYF. In DNA, the CDR3 is TGCGCCAGCAGCCAGAGGGGACTAGAGGGGAACGAGCAGTACTTC.

The V and J genes are TRBV7-9 and TRBJ1-1; D is undetermined. With 10 bases removed from V and 4 bases from J, the gap between germline ends came to 28 bases. There are 17 residues in the CDR3. Germline V lookup: CDR1 SEHNR, CDR2 FQNEAQ (reference sequence). The CDR3 coding sequence is TGTGCCACCTCCGGATATAGTCCAGCGGGCGTAAGCACTGAAGCTTTCTTT. Protein sequence: CATSGYSPAGVSTEAFF.

This chain uses TRBV6-6 with TRBJ1-5, with no clear D. Trimming removed 4 bases at V and 4 bases at J, with 8 bases between. CDR1 and CDR2 (germline): MNHNY, SVGAGI (reference sequence). The CDR3 consists of 13 residues. CDR3: CASSFDLNQPQHF. The CDR3 DNA reads as TGTGCCAGCAGTTTCGATCTTAATCAGCCCCAGCATTTT.

This sequence joins TRBV18 and TRBJ1-5; D gene uncertain. Germline lookup yields CDR1 KGHSH and CDR2 LQKENI. V was clipped by 6 bases and J by 4 bases, with 7 bases between them. The CDR3 has 12 amino acids. The chain's CDR3 is CASSGGNQPQHF. The DNA for the CDR3 is TGTGCCAGCTCGGGTGGGAATCAGCCCCAGCATTTT.

The V gene is TRBV10-3, the J gene TRBJ2-1, with 8 bases that match TRBD2. CDR1 ENHRY and CDR2 SYGVKD come from the germline V gene. The CDR3 has 16 amino acids. J was trimmed by 8 bases and V by 6 bases; bases with no gene match: 15. As DNA, the CDR3 is TGTGCCATCAGCCTGGGAGGCCGGGAGGGCCGCTATGAGCAGTTCTTC. Translation: CAISLGGREGRYEQFF.

The chain couples TRBV5-5 to TRBJ1-2; 7 bases are a match to TRBD1. The CDR3 totals 16 residues. Germline values: CDR1 SGHKS, CDR2 YYEKEE (reference sequence). V trimming: 5 bases; J trimming: 2 bases; junction bases outside the gene matches: 12. The CDR3 is CASSFPGGGYNYGYTF. The CDR3 nucleotides read TGTGCCAGCAGTTTTCCTGGAGGGGGCTACAACTATGGCTACACCTTC.

The rearrangement uses TRBV10-1 and TRBJ1-5, with 10 bases aligning to TRBD1. CDR1 is WNHNN and CDR2 is SYGVQD in the germline V gene (reference sequence). J was trimmed by 5 bases and V by 7 bases; bases with no gene match: 8. The CDR3 contains 15 residues. CDR3 region: CASNQGQGDDQPQHF. For the CDR3, the DNA is TGCGCCAGCAATCAAGGACAGGGGGACGATCAGCCCCAGCATTTT.

This sequence joins TRBV5-1 and TRBJ2-7, with D uncertain. Germline V gives CDR1 SGHRS, CDR2 YFSETQ. This CDR3 contains 13 residues. The V and J ends lost 4 bases and 3 bases respectively, with 11 bases between them. The CDR3, as DNA: TGCGCCAGCAGCCCCCTGGAAGACTACGAGCAGTACTTC. This codes for CASSPLEDYEQYF.

The rearrangement uses TRBV10-1 and TRBJ2-7; no clear D gene. Per the germline V gene, CDR1 is WNHNN and CDR2 is SYGVQD (reference sequence). The CDR3 covers 15 residues. Trimming removed 0 bases at V and 2 bases at J, with 11 bases between. The CDR3 DNA sequence: TGCGCCAGCAGTGAGTCGCCCGGCCCCACCTACGAGCAGTACTTC. The encoded protein is CASSESPGPTYEQYF.

This clone was found a few times. The chain employs TRBV7-2 and TRBJ2-7; D possibly corresponds to TRBD2 (6 bases). Trimming shortened V by 1 base and J by 4 bases, and 14 bases separated the two germline ends. This CDR3 contains 15 residues. Germline V gene data show CDR1 as SGHTA and CDR2 as FQGNSA. The CDR3 coding sequence is TGTGCCAGCAGCTTAGGGGGACTCGACGTGTACGAGCAGTACTTC. Encoded protein: CASSLGGLDVYEQYF.

This chain joins TRBV14 and TRBJ1-2; 8 nucleotides align to TRBD1. The V and J ends lost 3 bases and 4 bases, in that order; junction bases with no gene match: 7. CDR3 length equals 15 residues. Germline V lookup: CDR1 SGHDN, CDR2 FVKESK. The CDR3 region is CASSQRGQAIYGYTF. The CDR3 region has the DNA TGTGCCAGCAGCCAGAGGGGACAGGCCATCTATGGCTACACCTTC.

This clone was seen only a few times. Other nucleotide sequences in the sample specify the same CDR3. The chain joins TRBV10-1 to TRBJ1-2; D unresolved. V dropped 2 bases and J dropped 5 bases, with 9 bases sitting between them. Per the germline V gene, CDR1 is WNHNN and CDR2 is SYGVQD (reference sequence). The CDR3 covers 13 residues. CDR3 amino acids: CASSETGLYGYTF. The CDR3 nucleotides read TGCGCCAGCAGTGAGACCGGACTTTATGGCTACACCTTC.

The V and J genes are TRBV19 and TRBJ2-1; the match to TRBD2 covers 12 bases. The germline V gene encodes CDR1 LNHDA and CDR2 SQIVND (reference sequence). The CDR3 is made up of 14 amino acids. The CDR3 nucleotides are TGTGGGACTAGCGGGACGAGCTCCTACAATGAGCAGTTCTTC. It translates to CGTSGTSSYNEQFF.

The chain recombines TRBV30 with TRBJ2-5, with D perhaps matching TRBD2 (5 bases). The DNA end lines up better with TRBJ2-7; the J call may be wrong. Germline V gene data show CDR1 as GTSNPN and CDR2 as SVGIG (reference sequence). The CDR3 totals 15 residues. The CDR3 region is CAWSPGIYATYEQYF. The CDR3 bases are TGTGCCTGGAGTCCCGGGATATACGCAACCTACGAGCAGTACTTC.